This passage covers 7 T cell receptor beta chains from one sample sequenced in a study of T cells in Graves' hyperthyroidism and ophthalmopathy. Regions amplified from RNA transcripts were the TCR beta CDR3 regions. An initial round of RT-PCR targeting the TCR CDR3 relied on the HTBI primer set. TCRdb processed the multiplex PCR reads anew with MiXCR; each CDR3 protein has one entry. Among some 600,000 distinct CDR3 sequences listed, about 15% were seen once. What was sequenced was blood. The receptors shown here come from a woman in her twenties or thirties with Graves' hyperthyroidism that later progressed to Graves' ophthalmopathy.

Of note for this clonotype: A read error may explain this, as a much larger clone is one base away. The CDR3 DNA is TGTGCCAGCAGAGACAGGGGAACGAACACTGAAGCTTTCTTT. This encodes CASRDRGTNTEAFF. This chain links TRBV2 with TRBJ1-1, with 8 bases lining up with TRBD1. Trimming removed 6 bases from V and 1 base from J; junction bases left unmatched: 4. Looked up from germline, CDR1 is SNHLY and CDR2 is FYNNEI. There are 14 residues in the CDR3.

Comment on this clonotype: One end of the junction does not line up with germline, which may come from a read error. V usage is TRBV29-1 and J usage is TRBJ1-1; D unclear. Per germline, CDR1 SQVTM and CDR2 ANQGSEA. The CDR3 is 12 residues long. The CDR3 region is CNVADMNTEAFF. The CDR3 DNA follows: TGCAACGTTGCCGACATGAACACTGAAGCTTTCTTT.

Ten or more counts support this clonotype. This chain links TRBV6-1 with TRBJ2-7, with 7 bases identical to TRBD2. The CDR3 covers 14 residues. The V segment lost 5 bases and the J segment 6 bases; nucleotides outside the gene matches: 10. CDR1 and CDR2 (germline): MNHNS, SASEGT. CDR3 protein: CASSFGGGAVEQYF. The CDR3 coding sequence is TGTGCCAGCAGTTTTGGGGGGGGAGCGGTCGAGCAGTACTTC.

The sample holds many counts of this clonotype. This rearrangement joins TRBV29-1 to TRBJ2-5; possibly TRBD1 or TRBD2 for D (7 bases each). Between the trimmed V and J ends, which lost 7 bases and 5 bases, there was a span of 17 bases. Germline CDR1 is SQVTM and CDR2 is ANQGSEA. This CDR3 contains 13 residues. The CDR3 here is CSALTGRGETQYF. In nucleotides, the CDR3 is TGCAGCGCGCTGACAGGGAGGGGCGAGACCCAGTACTTC. The full variable domain, with the rest looked up from reference TRBV29-1 and TRBJ2-5, is SAVISQKPSRDICQRGTSLTIQCQVDSQVTMMFWYRQQPGQSLTLIATANQGSEATYESGFVIDKFPISRPNLTFSTLTVSNMSPEDSSIYLCSALTGRGETQYFGPGTRLLVL.

The chain uses TRBV3-1 and TRBJ2-2; 7 bases align to TRBD2. Trimming removed 4 bases from V and 3 bases from J; junction bases left unmatched: 2. There are 14 residues in the CDR3. Per the germline V gene, CDR1 is LGHDT and CDR2 is YNNKEL (reference sequence). The CDR3 is CASSRGGDTGELFF. The CDR3 DNA reads as TGTGCCAGCAGCCGGGGGGGGGACACCGGGGAGCTGTTTTTT.

The V gene is TRBV28, the J gene TRBJ1-3, with D tentatively TRBD1 (6 bases). The CDR3 runs to 14 residues. V was shortened by 8 bases and J by 3 bases, with 14 bases between the two germline ends. CDR1 MDHEN and CDR2 SYDVKM come from the germline V gene. The CDR3 DNA follows: TGTGCCAGCTCGACAGGCGGAATTGGAAACACCATATATTTT. Protein: CASSTGGIGNTIYF.

V is TRBV6-2 or TRBV6-3 and J is TRBJ1-1; D gene unclear. CDR3 length: 16 residues. Deletions cut 5 bases from V and 1 base from J, with 17 bases between. From germline, CDR1 is MNHEY and CDR2 SVGEGT. The CDR3 DNA reads TGTGCCAGCAGTGGATTACAGATGCCGCGGAACACTGAAGCTTTCTTT. Its translation is CASSGLQMPRNTEAFF.